The TCR beta chain described here comes from a study of T-cell memory formation after mild COVID-19. About the study: TCR clusters were mostly confined to one donor each.

CDR3 length: 15 residues. The germline gives CDR1 MNHEY, CDR2 SMNVEV (reference sequence). The junction had 5 bases not matched to a gene; V was cut back by 5 bases and J by 6 bases. From the 5' RACE reads, TCRdb called clonotypes with MiXCR, one entry per CDR3 protein. The sample carries about 190,000 distinct CDR3 sequences, 18% recorded once. Points from the study as a whole: The pre-infection memory compartment contained some responding clones, suggesting cross-reactive memory joined.

In its sample, this clonotype was seen a few times. Its antigen is not known. The sequenced sample consisted of PBMCs or a T cell subset sorted from them (not recorded which). The rearrangement joins TRBV27 to TRBJ2-1, with TRBD2 matching 12 bases. This TCR was recovered from an adult woman who had mild COVID-19 (a few samples of this study predate the infection). Cell type and time point are not known. CDR3 sequence: CASSARTSGTNEQFF. DNA for the CDR3: TGTGCCAGCAGTGCCCGGACTAGCGGGACCAATGAGCAGTTCTTC.